The 3 T cell receptor beta chains in this list originate from one sample, sequenced in a study of T cells after somatic rescue of genetic block. Here immunoSEQ multiplex PCR was the method, and the copy in TCRdb shows in-frame clones only, minus some. Of 70,000 to 85,000 clones in the sample, roughly 93% were seen once. Source material: peripheral blood mononuclear cells (PBMCs). These TCRs come from a man under 40.

This chain connects TRBV27 to TRBJ2-7, with D perhaps matching TRBD1 (6 bases). V was shortened by 5 bases and J by 2 bases, with 13 bases between the two germline ends. The CDR3 is 14 amino acids. CDR1 is MNHEY, CDR2 SMNVEV, per germline (reference sequence). DNA of the CDR3: TGTGCCAGCAGTGATATCGGGACAACCTACGAGCAGTACTTC. Translated: CASSDIGTTYEQYF.

Only one count was recorded for this clone. The genes are TRBV19 and TRBJ1-6; a weak D match, TRBD1 (5 bases). V lost 3 bases, J lost 2 bases, and 11 bases lay in between. Germline V gives CDR1 LNHDA, CDR2 SQIVND (reference sequence). The CDR3 has 16 residues. The CDR3 sequence is CASSMRGVTYNSPLHF. The CDR3, as DNA: TGTGCCAGTAGTATGAGGGGAGTGACCTATAATTCACCCCTCCACTTT.

The V call is TRBV6-5, the J call TRBJ1-1; 8 nucleotides agree with TRBD1. Germline V gene data show CDR1 as MNHEY and CDR2 as SVGAGI. The V gene end was trimmed by 2 bases and the J gene end by 4 bases; junction bases not matched to a gene: 6. The CDR3 consists of 15 residues. The CDR3 loop is CASSYTRTGSTEAFF. The CDR3 DNA reads TGTGCCAGCAGTTACACCAGGACAGGGAGCACTGAAGCTTTCTTT.